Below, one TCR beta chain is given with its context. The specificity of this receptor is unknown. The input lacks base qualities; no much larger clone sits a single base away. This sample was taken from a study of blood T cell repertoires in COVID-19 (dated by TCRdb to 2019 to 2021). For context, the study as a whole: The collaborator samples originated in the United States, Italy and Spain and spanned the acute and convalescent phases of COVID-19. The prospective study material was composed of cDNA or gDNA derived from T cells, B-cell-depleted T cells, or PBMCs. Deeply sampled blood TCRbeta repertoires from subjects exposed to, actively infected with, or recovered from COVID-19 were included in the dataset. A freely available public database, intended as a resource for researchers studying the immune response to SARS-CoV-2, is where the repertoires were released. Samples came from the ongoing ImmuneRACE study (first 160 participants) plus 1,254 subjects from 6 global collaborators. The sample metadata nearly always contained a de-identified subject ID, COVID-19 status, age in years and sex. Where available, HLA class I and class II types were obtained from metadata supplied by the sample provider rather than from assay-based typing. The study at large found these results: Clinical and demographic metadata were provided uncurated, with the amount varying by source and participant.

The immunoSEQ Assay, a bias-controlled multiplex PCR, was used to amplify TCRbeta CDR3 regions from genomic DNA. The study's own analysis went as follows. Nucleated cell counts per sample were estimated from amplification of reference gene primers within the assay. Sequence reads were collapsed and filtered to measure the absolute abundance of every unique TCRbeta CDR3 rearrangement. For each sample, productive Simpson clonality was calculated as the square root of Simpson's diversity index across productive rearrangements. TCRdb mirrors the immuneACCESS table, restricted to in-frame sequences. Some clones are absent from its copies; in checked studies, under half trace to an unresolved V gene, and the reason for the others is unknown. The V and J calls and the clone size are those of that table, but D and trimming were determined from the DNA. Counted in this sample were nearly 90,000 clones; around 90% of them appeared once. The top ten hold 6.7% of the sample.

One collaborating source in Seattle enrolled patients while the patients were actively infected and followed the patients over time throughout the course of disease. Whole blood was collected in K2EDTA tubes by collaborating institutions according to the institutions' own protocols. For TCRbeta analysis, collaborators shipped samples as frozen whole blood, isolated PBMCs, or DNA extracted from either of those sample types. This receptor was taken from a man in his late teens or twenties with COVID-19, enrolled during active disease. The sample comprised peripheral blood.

Read as DNA, the sequence is TGTGCCAGCAGCCCGTCCTTAGTTACAGAGACCCAGTACTTC. Its translation is CASSPSLVTETQYF. The V and J genes are TRBV28 and TRBJ2-5; a confident D gene designation cannot be given. CDR1 and CDR2 are drawn from the germline V gene: MDHEN, SYDVKM. The CDR3 spans 14 residues, from the cysteine through the phenylalanine. Only the CDR3 part of the read is kept: 42 bases, read in frame from the first base. V and J are truncated by 6 bases and 4 bases respectively, leaving an intervening sequence of 15 bases. The variable domain in full, with residues beyond the CDR3 obtained from the reference TRBV28 and TRBJ2-5 genes, is DVKVTQSSRYLVKRTGEKVFLECVQDMDHENMFWYRQDPGLGLRLIYFSYDVKMKEKGDIPEGYSVSREKKERFSLILESASTNQTSMYLCASSPSLVTETQYFGPGTRLLVL.